The entry below gives a single T cell receptor (beta chain) sequence along with its context. Its antigen is unidentified. These data come from a study of cytomegalovirus exposure and HLA in healthy donors. Only in-frame clones appear in the TCRdb table, and some are missing; sequencing was by immunoSEQ multiplex PCR. Found here are under 250,000 clones, less than 90% of them singletons; the top ten hold 12%. The CDR3 extends over 15 amino acids. J gave up 2 bases and V 7 bases, and 6 bases lay outside the gene matches. CDR1 and CDR2 (germline): SQVTM, ANQGSEA. Notes on the study in general: Both high specificity and high sensitivity reportedly marked the classifier's diagnosis of cytomegalovirus status. TCR clusters originating in the first cohort tended to co-occur in the roughly 120 validation repertoires, according to a later analysis.

The rearrangement joins TRBV29-1 to TRBJ2-5, with 14 bases matching TRBD2. The sample was PBMCs. The source of this sequence is a man younger than 30 in good health and CMV-seropositive. The CDR3 region is CSAIGLAGGQETQYF. The CDR3 bases are TGCAGCGCCATAGGACTAGCGGGAGGACAAGAGACCCAGTACTTC.